This TCR beta chain was identified in a study of blood T cells in healthy people across ages. Findings of the study overall: Unsorted PBMCs ruled out conclusive naive versus antigen-experienced comparison. Researchers deemed the diversity estimates from one million T cells underestimates.

A remark on this clonotype: The antigen is not known.

It was with a sample-barcoded 5' primer and a J-beta primer mix that a second PCR of about 7 to 12 cycles was run. TCRdb reanalysed the 5' RACE reads using MiXCR and keeps one entry per CDR3 protein. The repertoire has roughly 1,700,000 distinct CDR3 sequences, 28% of them found once; the top ten carry about 8%. The CDR3 length is 15 residues. Germline CDR1 SNHLY, CDR2 FYNNEI. V dropped 0 bases and J dropped 2 bases, with 10 bases sitting between them. The specimen sequenced was blood. This sequence originates from a woman aged 30 to 39 in good health. The V call is TRBV2, the J call TRBJ1-2, with D maybe TRBD1 (6 bases). In DNA form, the CDR3 reads TGTGCCAGCAGTGAAGCTATTACAGGGAACTATGGCTACACCTTC. This sequence encodes CASSEAITGNYGYTF. Together with reference TRBV2 and TRBJ1-2, the CDR3 gives the full variable domain: EPEVTQTPSHQVTQMGQEVILRCVPISNHLYFYWYRQILGQKVEFLVSFYNNEISEKSEIFDDQFSVERPDGSNFTLKIRSTKLEDSAMYFCASSEAITGNYGYTFGSGTRLTVV.